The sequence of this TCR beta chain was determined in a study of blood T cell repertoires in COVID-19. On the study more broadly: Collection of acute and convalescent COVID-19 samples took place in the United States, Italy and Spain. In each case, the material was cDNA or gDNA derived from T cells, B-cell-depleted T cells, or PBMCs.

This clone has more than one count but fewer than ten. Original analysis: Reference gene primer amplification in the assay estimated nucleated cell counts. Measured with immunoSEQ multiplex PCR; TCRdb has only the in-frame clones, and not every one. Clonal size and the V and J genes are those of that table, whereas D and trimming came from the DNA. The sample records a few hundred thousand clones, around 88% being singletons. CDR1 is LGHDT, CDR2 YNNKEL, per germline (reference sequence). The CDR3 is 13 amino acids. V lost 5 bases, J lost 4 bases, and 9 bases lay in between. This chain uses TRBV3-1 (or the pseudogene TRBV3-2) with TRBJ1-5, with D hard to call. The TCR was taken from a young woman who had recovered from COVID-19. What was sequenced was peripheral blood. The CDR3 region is CASSAAGNQPQHF. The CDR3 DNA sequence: TGTGCCAGCAGCGCCGCGGGTAATCAGCCCCAGCATTTT.